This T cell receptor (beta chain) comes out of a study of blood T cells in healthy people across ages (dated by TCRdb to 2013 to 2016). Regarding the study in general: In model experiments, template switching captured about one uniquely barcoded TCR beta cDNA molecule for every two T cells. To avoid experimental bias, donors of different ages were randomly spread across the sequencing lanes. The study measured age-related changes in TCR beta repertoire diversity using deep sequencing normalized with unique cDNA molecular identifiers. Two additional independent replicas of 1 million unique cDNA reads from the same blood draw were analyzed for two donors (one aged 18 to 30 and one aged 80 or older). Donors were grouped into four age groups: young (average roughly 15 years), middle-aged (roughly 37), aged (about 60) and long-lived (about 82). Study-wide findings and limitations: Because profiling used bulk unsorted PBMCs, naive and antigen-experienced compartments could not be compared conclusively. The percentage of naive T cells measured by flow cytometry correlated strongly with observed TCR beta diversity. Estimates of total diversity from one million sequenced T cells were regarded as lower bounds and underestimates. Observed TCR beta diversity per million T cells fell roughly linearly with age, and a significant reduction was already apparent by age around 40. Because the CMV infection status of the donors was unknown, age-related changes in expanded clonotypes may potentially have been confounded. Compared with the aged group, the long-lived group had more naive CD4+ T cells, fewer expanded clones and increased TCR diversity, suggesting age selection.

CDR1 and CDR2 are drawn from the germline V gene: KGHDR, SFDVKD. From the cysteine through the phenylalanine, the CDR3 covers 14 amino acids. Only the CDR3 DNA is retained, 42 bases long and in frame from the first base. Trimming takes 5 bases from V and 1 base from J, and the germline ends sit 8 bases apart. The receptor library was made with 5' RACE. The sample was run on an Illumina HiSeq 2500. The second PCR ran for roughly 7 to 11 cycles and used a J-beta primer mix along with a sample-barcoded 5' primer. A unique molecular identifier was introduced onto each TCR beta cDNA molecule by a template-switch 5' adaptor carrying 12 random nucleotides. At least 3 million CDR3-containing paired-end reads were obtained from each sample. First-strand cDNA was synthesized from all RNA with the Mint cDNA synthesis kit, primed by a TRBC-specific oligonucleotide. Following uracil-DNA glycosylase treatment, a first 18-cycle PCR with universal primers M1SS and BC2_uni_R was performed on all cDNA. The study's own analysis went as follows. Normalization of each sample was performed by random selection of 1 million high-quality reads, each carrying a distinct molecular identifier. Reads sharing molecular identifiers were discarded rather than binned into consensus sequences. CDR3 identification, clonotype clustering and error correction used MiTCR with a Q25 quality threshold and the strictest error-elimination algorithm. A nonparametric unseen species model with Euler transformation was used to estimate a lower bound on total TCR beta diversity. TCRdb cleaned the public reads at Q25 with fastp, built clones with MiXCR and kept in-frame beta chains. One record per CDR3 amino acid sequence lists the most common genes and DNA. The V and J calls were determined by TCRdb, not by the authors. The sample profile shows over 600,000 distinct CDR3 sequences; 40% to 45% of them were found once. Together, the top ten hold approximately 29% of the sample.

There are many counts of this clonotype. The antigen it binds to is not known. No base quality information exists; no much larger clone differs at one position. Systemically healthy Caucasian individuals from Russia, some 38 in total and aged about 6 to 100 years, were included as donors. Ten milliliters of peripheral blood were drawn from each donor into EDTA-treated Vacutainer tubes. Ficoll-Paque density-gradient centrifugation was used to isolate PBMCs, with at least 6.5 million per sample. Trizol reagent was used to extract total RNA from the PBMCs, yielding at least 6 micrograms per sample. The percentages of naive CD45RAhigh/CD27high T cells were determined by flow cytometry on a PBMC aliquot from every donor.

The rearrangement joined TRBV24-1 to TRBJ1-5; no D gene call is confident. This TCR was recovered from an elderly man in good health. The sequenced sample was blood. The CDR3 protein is CATSGATSNQPQHF. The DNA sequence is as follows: TGTGCCACCAGTGGGGCAACGAGCAATCAGCCCCAGCATTTT.